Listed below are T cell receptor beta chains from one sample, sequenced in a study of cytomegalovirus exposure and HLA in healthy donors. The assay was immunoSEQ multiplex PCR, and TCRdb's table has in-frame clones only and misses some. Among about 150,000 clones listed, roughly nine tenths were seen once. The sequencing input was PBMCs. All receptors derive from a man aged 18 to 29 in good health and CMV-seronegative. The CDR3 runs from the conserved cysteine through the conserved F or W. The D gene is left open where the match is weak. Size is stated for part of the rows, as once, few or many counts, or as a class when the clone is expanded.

TGTGCCAGCAGCCCCCCGGGCGGGGACAGGGGTTGGGAGACCCAGTACTTC,CASSPPGGDRGWETQYF,TRBJ2-5,TRBV7-2,.,TRBD1
TGTGCCAGCAGCTCAGGGGCTCCGTCTGGAAACACCATATATTTT,CASSSGAPSGNTIYF,TRBJ1-3,TRBV7-9,.,.
TGTGCCAGCTCACCACCGGAGACAGGTGGGGATTATAGCAATCAGCCCCAGCATTTT,CASSPPETGGDYSNQPQHF,TRBJ1-5,TRBV18,.,.
TGTGCCAGCAGCTTAGGGGTCCGCGCGGGGCCATACAATGAGCAGTTCTTC,CASSLGVRAGPYNEQFF,TRBJ2-1,TRBV7-2,.,.
TGTGCTAGTGGTACAGGGACAGGGGGGCTCACTGAAGCTTTCTTT,CASGTGTGGLTEAFF,TRBJ1-1,TRBV12-5,.,TRBD1
TGTGCCAGCAGCTTACCCCCGGGACATAGTTTGAGTAATTCACCCCTCCACTTT,CASSLPPGHSLSNSPLHF,TRBJ1-6,TRBV5-6,.,.
TGCGCCAGCAGCCAAGTCCCCACGAGCTCTGGAAACACCATATATTTT,CASSQVPTSSGNTIYF,TRBJ1-3,TRBV4-1,.,.
TGTGCCAGCAGCCGCCGGGACAGGGGTTCACCTGAAGCTTTCTTT,CASSRRDRGSPEAFF,TRBJ1-1,TRBV5-6,.,TRBD1
TGTGCCAGCGGCGAACAGACAAACACTGAAGCTTTCTTT,CASGEQTNTEAFF,TRBJ1-1,TRBV7-2,.,.
TGTGCCAGCTCACCTGGGACAGGGGCTTCCTACGAGCAGTACTTC,CASSPGTGASYEQYF,TRBJ2-7,TRBV18,.,TRBD1
TGTGCCAGCAGGCAGCAGGGTGCCGGAAACACCATATATTTT,CASRQQGAGNTIYF,TRBJ1-3,TRBV6-5,.,.
TGTGCCAGCAGGGATCCCAGGGGGGCGTTCAATGAGCAGTTCTTC,CASRDPRGAFNEQFF,TRBJ2-1,TRBV2,.,.
TGTGCCAGCAGTTACTCCGGGGTGAACACTGAAGCTTTCTTT,CASSYSGVNTEAFF,TRBJ1-1,TRBV6-5,.,.
TGTCGGGGCACAGGGGACACCGGGGAGCTGTTTTTT,CRGTGDTGELFF,TRBJ2-2,TRBV6-1,.,TRBD1
TGTGCCAGCAGGTCGGTCAATGAAGCTTTCTTT,CASRSVNEAFF,TRBJ1-1,TRBV13,.,.
TGTGCCAGCAGTCGGACTAGCCGTAGGGACGAGCAGTACTTC,CASSRTSRRDEQYF,TRBJ2-7,TRBV6-5,.,TRBD2
TGTGCCAGCAGCGCAGGAAACTCCTACGAGCAGTACTTC,CASSAGNSYEQYF,TRBJ2-7,TRBV6-6,.,.
TGTGCCAGCAGCCTGGGACAACAGACCTACGAGCAGTACTTC,CASSLGQQTYEQYF,TRBJ2-7,TRBV4-2,.,.
TGTGCCACCAGCAGAGATATGCGGGGGGCCGTAGAGGAGCAGTACTTC,CATSRDMRGAVEEQYF,TRBJ2-7,TRBV15,.,TRBD2
TGTGCCAGTAGTATCGCCGGACTAGCGGCCAAATACGAGCAGTACTTC,CASSIAGLAAKYEQYF,TRBJ2-7,TRBV19,.,TRBD2
TGCGCCAGCAGCGTCGAGGCGGGAGTCGCCACCGGGGAGCTGTTTTTT,CASSVEAGVATGELFF,TRBJ2-2,TRBV5-1,once,TRBD2
TGTGCCAGCAGTGACTCTGCGACTAGCGGGAGTTACAATGAGCAGTTCTTC,CASSDSATSGSYNEQFF,TRBJ2-1,TRBV6-4,.,TRBD2
TGTGCCAGCAGCTTGGGGACAGGGTATAATTCACCCCTCCACTTT,CASSLGTGYNSPLHF,TRBJ1-6,TRBV7-6,.,TRBD1
TGTGCCTGGGGACAGGGATATGGCTACACCTTC,CAWGQGYGYTF,TRBJ1-2,TRBV30,few,TRBD1
TGTGCCAGCAGCGTAGATTACGGGGGCTCTGGGGCCAACGTCCTGACTTTC,CASSVDYGGSGANVLTF,TRBJ2-6,TRBV9,.,.
TGTGCCAGCAGCGTAACAGGGGGGATGAACACTGAAGCTTTCTTT,CASSVTGGMNTEAFF,TRBJ1-1,TRBV9,.,TRBD1
TGTGCCAGTAGTATAGTGGAACAGGGGGGCAATGAGCAGTTCTTC,CASSIVEQGGNEQFF,TRBJ2-1,TRBV19,.,TRBD1
TGTGCCAGCAGCCAAGTTCTAGCGGGGGGTTACAATGAGCAGTTCTTC,CASSQVLAGGYNEQFF,TRBJ2-1,TRBV4-2,once,TRBD2
TGTGCCAGCAGCTACGGGACTAGCGCAATCAATGAGCAGTTCTTC,CASSYGTSAINEQFF,TRBJ2-1,TRBV7-6,.,TRBD2
TGTGCCAGCAGCTTAATACCTGGCAGGGGGCATTCTAATGAAAAACTGTTTTTT,CASSLIPGRGHSNEKLFF,TRBJ1-4,TRBV7-8,.,TRBD1
TGTGCCAGCAGCGTAGCTGTAGAAGATACGCAGTATTTT,CASSVAVEDTQYF,TRBJ2-3,TRBV9,.,.
TGTGCCAGCAGTGACTTGGGTCTAGGCGGGGAGCTGTTTTTT,CASSDLGLGGELFF,TRBJ2-2,TRBV6-5,.,.
TGTGCCAGCAGCGTGGGGACTAGCGTTTTACAGTATGAGCAGTTCTTC,CASSVGTSVLQYEQFF,TRBJ2-1,TRBV7-8,once,TRBD2
TGTGCCAGCAGTGCCGGGACAGGGCGCTACACAGATACGCAGTATTTT,CASSAGTGRYTDTQYF,TRBJ2-3,TRBV6-4,.,TRBD1
TGTGCCAGCAGCTTAAACCAGGGTCTTGGGGAGACCCAGTACTTC,CASSLNQGLGETQYF,TRBJ2-5,TRBV7-6,.,.
TGTGCCACCAGCAGAGAAATCACTAGCGCGAACACCGGGGAGCTGTTTTTT,CATSREITSANTGELFF,TRBJ2-2,TRBV15,.,TRBD2
TGTGCCAGCAGGGGGACAGGGGGCGATAATTCACCCCTCCACTTT,CASRGTGGDNSPLHF,TRBJ1-6,TRBV6-1,.,TRBD1
TGCGCCAGTACCGTGGGGGGTCGAGCCTATGGCTACACCTTC,CASTVGGRAYGYTF,TRBJ1-2,TRBV5-1,.,.
TGTGCCAGCAGCGGCCGGGACAGGGGGCAGGGGGGCAATGAGCAGTTCTTC,CASSGRDRGQGGNEQFF,TRBJ2-1,TRBV5-4,.,TRBD1
TGTGCCAGCAGCGCTGTTCTACAGGGGGCTGCGATCACCGGGGAGCTGTTTTTT,CASSAVLQGAAITGELFF,TRBJ2-2,TRBV7-7,.,TRBD1
TGTGCCAGCAGCGTAGCGGGCCCAGGCAACAGGGTTGAGCAGTTCTTC,CASSVAGPGNRVEQFF,TRBJ2-1,TRBV9,.,.
TGTGCCAGTAGTACGACTAGCGGGAGTCCTAATGAGCAGTTCTTC,CASSTTSGSPNEQFF,TRBJ2-1,TRBV19,.,TRBD2
TGCGCCAGCAGCTTGTCGACTAGCGGGAGCACCGGGGAGCTGTTTTTT,CASSLSTSGSTGELFF,TRBJ2-2,TRBV5-1,once,TRBD2
TGTGCCAGCAGGCAACTAGCGGGGGGGCCAGATACGCAGTATTTT,CASRQLAGGPDTQYF,TRBJ2-3,TRBV6-5,.,TRBD2
TGCGCCAGCAGCTTGGGAACTAGCACAGATACGCAGTATTTT,CASSLGTSTDTQYF,TRBJ2-3,TRBV5-1,.,.
TGTGCCAGCAGCCCTGGGGCCCGACCCAATGAGCAGTTCTTC,CASSPGARPNEQFF,TRBJ2-1,TRBV5-5,.,.
TGTGCCAGTAGCGGACAGGGACTCTATCAGCCCCAGCATTTT,CASSGQGLYQPQHF,TRBJ1-5,TRBV19,.,TRBD1
TGTGCCAGTAGATACACCCTTACCAATCAGCCCCAGCATTTT,CASRYTLTNQPQHF,TRBJ1-5,TRBV19,.,.
TGTGCCAGTACCCCGGGACAGGGGGGGAACACTGAAGCTTTCTTT,CASTPGQGGNTEAFF,TRBJ1-1,TRBV19,once,TRBD1
TGTGCCATCAGACGCAACTCAGGGATGACTGAAGCTTTCTTT,CAIRRNSGMTEAFF,TRBJ1-1,TRBV10-3,.,.
TGTGCCAGCAGCTTGACAGCAACTAATGAAAAACTGTTTTTT,CASSLTATNEKLFF,TRBJ1-4,TRBV6-5,.,.
TGCGCCAGCAGCCAAGAAGTGGTAGCGGGGGTTACGCAGTATTTT,CASSQEVVAGVTQYF,TRBJ2-3,TRBV4-1,.,TRBD2
TGTGCCAGCTCACCACAGGGGGCGGGCTACAATGAGCAGTTCTTC,CASSPQGAGYNEQFF,TRBJ2-1,TRBV18,.,TRBD1
TGCGCCAGCAGACCGGGACTAGCGGGAGAGACCCAGTACTTC,CASRPGLAGETQYF,TRBJ2-5,TRBV5-1,.,TRBD2
TGTGCCAGCAGCTTACGGCCCGGGACAATTTACGAGCAGTACTTC,CASSLRPGTIYEQYF,TRBJ2-7,TRBV7-3,once,.